The clone carrying this T cell receptor (beta chain) was seen ten or more times. The CDR3 runs 14 residues. V shed 3 bases and J shed 0 bases, with 8 bases lying between them. Germline lookup yields CDR1 MNHEY and CDR2 SMNVEV (reference sequence). TCR beta CDR3 region amplification was performed from RNA transcripts. HTBI primers were employed in a first-round RT-PCR of the TCR CDR3. TCRdb re-called the multiplex PCR reads with MiXCR, one entry per CDR3 protein. This sample carries fewer than 450,000 distinct CDR3 sequences, about a sixth of them seen once, and the ten largest clones take around a third. This record belongs to a study of T cells in Graves' hyperthyroidism and ophthalmopathy.

This chain connects TRBV27 to TRBJ2-5, with D uncertain. The sequenced material came from blood. This TCR was sampled from a woman in her 30s with Graves' hyperthyroidism that later progressed to Graves' ophthalmopathy. The CDR3 is CASSLWQNQETQYF. The CDR3 DNA sequence: TGTGCCAGCAGTTTGTGGCAGAACCAAGAGACCCAGTACTTC.